This T cell receptor (beta chain) was found in a study of metastatic and nonmetastatic thyroid tumors. No patient received treatment before thyroid surgery. With MiXCR, TCRdb reprocessed the PCR reads. The sample lists around 20,000 clones, about 20% seen once, with roughly 7.8% in the top ten. CDR1 and CDR2 (germline): SGHKS, YYEKEE (reference sequence). The V gene lost 0 bases and the J gene lost 3 bases, with 9 bases spanning the gap. The CDR3 has 14 amino acids. The V gene is TRBV5-5, the J gene TRBJ2-5; D perhaps matches TRBD1 (5 bases). The TCR comes from a female donor with papillary thyroid cancer or a benign thyroid nodule (not recorded which). Some clones in this sample may be carry-over from other donors' samples. Input material: adjacent normal tissue. CDR3 loop: CASSLESGKETQYF. The CDR3 coding sequence is TGTGCCAGCAGCTTGGAGTCAGGGAAAGAGACCCAGTACTTC. The entire variable domain, with the rest obtained from reference TRBV5-5 and TRBJ2-5, is as follows: DAGVTQSPTHLIKTRGQQVTLRCSPISGHKSVSWYQQVLGQGPQFIFQYYEKEERGRGNFPDRFSARQFPNYSSELNVNALLLGDSALYLCASSLESGKETQYFGPGTRLLVL.